The T cell receptor (beta chain) under discussion was sequenced for a study of T cells in Graves' hyperthyroidism and ophthalmopathy. As for the study in general: At initial diagnosis, before any treatment had begun, peripheral blood was obtained. Study-wide results and limits: Onset of ophthalmopathy came a median roughly 6.9 months after the model predicted it.

After removal of 3 bases from V and 5 bases from J, the junction contained 10 bases not matched to a gene. This CDR3 comprises 15 residues. Per germline, CDR1 SGHTA and CDR2 FQGNSA. Researchers took RNA transcripts and amplified the TCR beta CDR3 regions from them. The HTBI primer set drove a first-round RT-PCR of the TCR CDR3. MiXCR, run by TCRdb on the multiplex PCR reads, gives a single entry per CDR3 protein. The sample has around 400,000 distinct CDR3 sequences, roughly 25% seen once; the top ten hold more than 60%. Over 18 months, lack of ophthalmopathy progression marked Graves' hyperthyroidism as stable. Patients aged 18 to 65 had newly diagnosed hyperthyroidism lasting under 2 months. Of note for this clonotype: Its target is unknown.

The sequencing input was blood. This chain links TRBV7-2 with TRBJ2-7; 7 bases are shared with TRBD2. The clonotype was recovered from a man aged 50 to 60 with Graves' hyperthyroidism. The CDR3: CASSLDEAGANEQYF. As DNA, the CDR3 is TGTGCCAGCAGCTTGGATGAGGCGGGAGCTAACGAGCAGTACTTC. Using reference TRBV7-2 and TRBJ2-7 for the parts outside the CDR3, the full variable domain is GAGVSQSPSNKVTEKGKDVELRCDPISGHTALYWYRQSLGQGLEFLIYFQGNSAPDKSGLPSDRFSAERTGGSVSTLTIQRTQQEDSAVYLCASSLDEAGANEQYFGPGTRLTVT.